This passage covers 7 T cell receptor beta chains from one sample sequenced in a study of OX40 agonist ivuxolimab in advanced cancers. Sequencing used immunoSEQ multiplex PCR; TCRdb keeps in-frame clones, though not all of them. This sample carries about 64,000 clones, around 90% of them seen once, and the ten largest clones take around 0.42%. The sample consisted of CD4+ or CD8+ T cells sorted from blood, taken in a trial of the OX40 agonist ivuxolimab. These receptor sequences come from an adult with an advanced solid tumor such as melanoma, head and neck, liver or kidney cancer.

The gene calls are TRBV29-1 and TRBJ1-1, with D perhaps matching TRBD1 (6 bases). Germline CDR1 SQVTM, CDR2 ANQGSEA. The CDR3 is made up of 15 amino acids. V lost 4 bases and J 9 bases, leaving 24 bases between the germline ends. DNA of the CDR3: TGCAGCGTTGGGGGTTCGGCAGGGGATCAGAGTCAAGCTTTCTTT. Encoded protein: CSVGGSAGDQSQAFF.

The chain uses TRBV7-2 and TRBJ2-7, with 9 bases fitting TRBD1. This CDR3 has 15 residues. In germline, CDR1 is SGHTA, CDR2 FQGNSA. Losses at the gene ends were 7 bases for V and 5 bases for J; bases not matched to a gene: 12. CDR3: CASIQQGQGDNEQYF. The CDR3 DNA follows: TGTGCCAGCATCCAACAGGGACAGGGTGATAACGAGCAGTACTTC.

This rearrangement joins TRBV7-2 to TRBJ2-1, with TRBD2 matching 7 bases. The V and J ends lost 2 bases and 7 bases, in that order; junction bases with no gene match: 11. The V gene's germline CDR1 is SGHTA and CDR2 FQGNSA. There are 16 residues in the CDR3. CDR3 DNA sequence: TGTGCCAGCAGCTTAAGGTTTGGCGGGAGAAAAAATGAGCAGTTCTTC. The encoded protein is CASSLRFGGRKNEQFF.

This clone was seen once. The chain couples TRBV4-2 to TRBJ2-1, with 8 bases that match TRBD1. The CDR3 covers 16 residues. J lost 6 bases, V lost 2 bases, and 9 bases had no gene match. Germline values: CDR1 LGHNA, CDR2 YNFKEQ. CDR3 coding DNA: TGTGCCAGCAGCCAAATCAGGGGGCGCGTTTCCAATGAGCAGTTCTTC. Residues: CASSQIRGRVSNEQFF.

This clone has just a few counts. The chain uses TRBV9 and TRBJ1-1, with D uncertain. Germline lookup yields CDR1 SGDLS and CDR2 YYNGEE. Trimming removed 4 bases at V and 5 bases at J, with 12 bases between. The CDR3 sequence is 13 residues long. This CDR3 is CASSPREETEAFF. CDR3 bases: TGTGCCAGCAGCCCGCGAGAGGAGACTGAAGCTTTCTTT. Together with reference TRBV9 and TRBJ1-1, the CDR3 gives the full variable domain: DSGVTQTPKHLITATGQRVTLRCSPRSGDLSVYWYQQSLDQGLQFLIQYYNGEERAKGNILERFSAQQFPDLHSELNLSSLELGDSALYFCASSPREETEAFFGQGTRLTVV.

The chain has TRBV19 and TRBJ2-5; 11 positions agree with TRBD2. With 4 bases clipped from V and 7 bases from J, the junction kept 14 bases outside the gene matches. The CDR3 totals 17 residues. Germline lookup yields CDR1 LNHDA and CDR2 SQIVND (reference sequence). The CDR3 region is CASSRETSGTIRGTQYF. CDR3 coding DNA: TGTGCCAGTAGTAGGGAGACTAGCGGGACTATAAGGGGGACCCAGTACTTC.

The gene calls are TRBV6-5 and TRBJ2-1; tentative D call: TRBD2 (7 bases). V lost 6 bases and J lost 8, with 20 bases in between. The CDR3 runs 15 residues. Germline CDR1 is MNHEY and CDR2 is SVGAGI. The CDR3 reads CASRRTGGAGHEQFF. The CDR3 DNA reads as TGTGCCAGCAGAAGGACGGGGGGCGCCGGTCATGAGCAGTTCTTC.